This TCR beta chain was profiled in a study of T-cell memory formation after mild COVID-19. Study-wide points: Largely, contracting CD4+ clones fell within CM and EM, and contracting CD8+ clones within EMRA.

To note about this clonotype: Antigen specificity is unknown.

This CDR3 is 15 amino acids long. The germline CDR1 and CDR2 sequences are SGHRS and YFSETQ. Germline trimming cut 7 bases from V and 0 bases from J; bases unmatched to any gene: 8. TCRdb reprocessed the 5' RACE reads via MiXCR and lists one record per CDR3 protein. The repertoire holds 220,000 or so distinct CDR3 sequences, around 8.8% seen once, with around 3.3% in the top ten. Specimen: PBMCs or a T cell subset sorted from them (not recorded which). V gene TRBV5-1 combines with J gene TRBJ2-7; 9 bases are a match to TRBD2. The receptor's source is a man aged 18 to 30 who had mild COVID-19 (a few samples of this study predate the infection). Cell type and time point are not known. The CDR3 loop is CASSHAGGYSYEQYF. CDR3 nucleotides: TGCGCCAGCTCCCATGCGGGGGGGTACTCCTACGAGCAGTACTTC.